The next 18 T cell receptor beta chains were all read from a single sample in a study of beta chain features in type 1 diabetes. The authors reverse transcribed all of the isolated RNA, so sequencing captured expressed TCRB transcripts. Sequencing used immunoSEQ multiplex PCR; TCRdb keeps in-frame clones, though not all of them. Among under 200,000 clones listed, approximately 8.1% were seen once. Input material: central memory CD4+ T cells from blood. Source of these receptors: a man aged 18 to 30 in good health.

V gene TRBV5-4 combines with J gene TRBJ2-1, with 7 bases that match TRBD1. Losses at the gene ends were 0 bases for V and 6 bases for J; bases not matched to a gene: 3. The CDR3 consists of 14 residues. Germline CDR1 SGHNT, CDR2 YYREEE (reference sequence). CDR3 coding DNA: TGTGCCAGCAGCTTGGACAGGGGAAGCAATGAGCAGTTCTTC. This translates into CASSLDRGSNEQFF.

This chain uses TRBV27 with TRBJ1-5, with 9 bases identical to TRBD1. The CDR3 sequence is 15 residues long. Germline-derived CDR1 and CDR2 are MNHEY and SMNVEV (reference sequence). The trim removed 4 bases at V and 7 bases at J, leaving 8 bases unmatched. CDR3: CASSWGQGEGQPQHF. The DNA for the CDR3 is TGTGCCAGCAGTTGGGGACAGGGAGAAGGCCAGCCCCAGCATTTT.

V usage is TRBV7-2 and J usage is TRBJ1-2; D not certain. The V end lost 6 bases, the J end lost 4 bases, and 21 bases lay between the germline ends. This CDR3 spans 16 amino acids. Looked up from germline, CDR1 is SGHTA and CDR2 is FQGNSA. In DNA form, the CDR3 reads TGTGCCAGCAGTTATAGTCGAGGCAGCTGGAGCTATGGCTACACCTTC. Its protein is CASSYSRGSWSYGYTF. Full variable domain (outside the CDR3, taken from reference TRBV7-2 and TRBJ1-2): GAGVSQSPSNKVTEKGKDVELRCDPISGHTALYWYRQSLGQGLEFLIYFQGNSAPDKSGLPSDRFSAERTGGSVSTLTIQRTQQEDSAVYLCASSYSRGSWSYGYTFGSGTRLTVV.

The J gene is TRBJ2-3, the V gene TRBV7-3; TRBD2 agrees at 11 bases. CDR3 size: 16 residues. Germline V gene data show CDR1 as SGHTA and CDR2 as FQGTGA. V shed 5 bases, J shed 2 bases, and the junction held 6 bases outside the gene matches. CDR3 in amino acids: CASSPVAGGHTDTQYF. CDR3 DNA: TGTGCCAGCAGCCCAGTAGCGGGAGGGCACACAGATACGCAGTATTTT.

The chain couples TRBV30 to TRBJ2-7; 7 bases are a match to TRBD2. CDR3 length: 13 amino acids. The germline V gene encodes CDR1 GTSNPN and CDR2 SVGIG (reference sequence). The J segment lost 5 bases and the V segment lost 3 bases, leaving 7 bases of the junction unmatched. CDR3 DNA sequence: TGTGCCTGGAGCGGGGACTATTTGCACGAGCAGTACTTC. This gives the protein CAWSGDYLHEQYF.

This clone came up a few times. The V gene is TRBV9, the J gene TRBJ1-1; D not resolved. Looked up from germline, CDR1 is SGDLS and CDR2 is YYNGEE. The V and J ends lost 4 bases and 1 base respectively, with 8 bases between them. The CDR3 is 13 amino acids. In DNA form, the CDR3 reads TGTGCCAGCAGCTCCACCGGGAACACTGAAGCTTTCTTT. Translated: CASSSTGNTEAFF. The full variable domain, rest sourced from reference TRBV9 and TRBJ1-1, is DSGVTQTPKHLITATGQRVTLRCSPRSGDLSVYWYQQSLDQGLQFLIQYYNGEERAKGNILERFSAQQFPDLHSELNLSSLELGDSALYFCASSSTGNTEAFFGQGTRLTVV.

This clone was picked up a small number of times. This chain connects TRBV5-1 to TRBJ1-3; tentatively, D is TRBD1 (5 bases). The CDR3 loop spans 14 amino acids. Trimming removed 4 bases from V and 0 bases from J, with 8 bases in between. Per the germline V gene, CDR1 is SGHRS and CDR2 is YFSETQ. Written as DNA, the CDR3 is TGCGCCAGCAGCGAGACAGCCTCTGGAAACACCATATATTTT. Translation: CASSETASGNTIYF.

The V gene is TRBV19, the J gene TRBJ1-1; possibly TRBD1 for D (5 bases). Looked up from germline, CDR1 is LNHDA and CDR2 is SQIVND (reference sequence). There are 13 residues in the CDR3. The ends were cut back, 6 bases at V and 5 bases at J, with 13 bases in the middle. The DNA for the CDR3 is TGTGCCAGTAGCAAGGAACGGGGGACTGAAGCTTTCTTT. It is translated as CASSKERGTEAFF.

This clone turned up a few times. The chain uses TRBV10-3 and TRBJ2-5; possibly TRBD2 for D (5 bases). The CDR3 runs to 15 residues. Deletions cut 0 bases from V and 5 bases from J, with 13 bases between. Germline loops: CDR1 ENHRY, CDR2 SYGVKD. CDR3 nucleotide sequence: TGTGCCATCAGTGAGTCGTTGCTAGCTGGGGAGACCCAGTACTTC. It specifies CAISESLLAGETQYF.

The genes are TRBV5-1 and TRBJ2-5; tentatively, D is TRBD2 (5 bases). Germline CDR1 is SGHRS and CDR2 is YFSETQ. This CDR3 spans 14 amino acids. Trimming took 2 bases from V and 0 from J, leaving 8 bases between them. The CDR3 region is CASSLTGNQETQYF. The CDR3 nucleotides are TGCGCCAGCAGCTTAACGGGGAACCAAGAGACCCAGTACTTC.

Note on this clone: Mismatch with germline at one junction end may stem from a read error. The V and J genes are TRBV7-2 and TRBJ1-6; D gene ambiguous. The germline gives CDR1 SGHTA, CDR2 FQGNSA. The CDR3 has 15 residues. The CDR3 sequence is CASSFSGPYNSPLHF. In nucleotides, the CDR3 is TGTGCCAGCAGCTTCTCCGGTCCCTACAATTCACCCCTCCACTTT.

The J gene is TRBJ2-1, the V gene TRBV30, with 9 bases matching TRBD1. CDR3 size: 14 residues. With 4 bases clipped from V and 8 bases from J, the junction kept 9 bases outside the gene matches. Germline loops: CDR1 GTSNPN, CDR2 SVGIG (reference sequence). The CDR3: CAWIVQGALYEQFF. Here the CDR3 DNA reads TGTGCCTGGATCGTACAGGGGGCTTTGTATGAGCAGTTCTTC.

This clone was found a few times. J is TRBJ1-1 and V is TRBV18; tentative D call: TRBD1 (5 bases). The V end lost 3 bases, the J end lost 4 bases, and 12 bases lay between the germline ends. Germline CDR1 reads KGHSH; CDR2 reads LQKENI. The CDR3 loop spans 14 amino acids. The CDR3 DNA sequence: TGTGCCAGCTCACCCGATATGGGGGGCACTGAAGCTTTCTTT. Residues: CASSPDMGGTEAFF.

This clone has just a few counts. The chain carries TRBV1 and TRBJ2-3; the listed D gene, TRBD2, was not tested against the DNA. TRBV1 is shown as a pseudogene. The CDR3 covers 17 residues. CDR3 nucleotide sequence: TGCACCAGCAGCCAAGAGGACAGCGGGGGGGCCAGAGATACGCAGTATTTT. The encoded protein is CTSSQEDSGGARDTQYF.

This chain links TRBV4-2 with TRBJ2-1; D gene unclear. This CDR3 has 17 amino acids. From germline, CDR1 is LGHNA and CDR2 YNFKEQ. Between the trimmed V and J ends, which lost 0 bases and 0 bases, there was a span of 12 bases. CDR3 loop: CASSQDLSSSSYNEQFF. CDR3 sequence (DNA): TGTGCCAGCAGCCAAGATCTCAGCTCTAGCTCCTACAATGAGCAGTTCTTC.

A single count supports this clone. The chain couples TRBV5-1 to TRBJ1-1, with D perhaps TRBD1 (5 bases). The germline V gene has CDR1 SGHRS and CDR2 YFSETQ. The CDR3 contains 16 residues. Trimming removed 4 bases at V and 4 bases at J, with 20 bases between. This chain's CDR3 is CASSTQTGVLSTEAFF. The CDR3 bases are TGCGCCAGCAGCACGCAAACGGGGGTTCTGAGCACTGAAGCTTTCTTT. The full variable domain, with the rest looked up from reference TRBV5-1 and TRBJ1-1, is KAGVTQTPRYLIKTRGQQVTLSCSPISGHRSVSWYQQTPGQGLQFLFEYFSETQRNKGNFPGRFSGRQFSNSRSEMNVSTLELGDSALYLCASSTQTGVLSTEAFFGQGTRLTVV.

This clone has only one observation. The chain employs TRBV4-3 and TRBJ2-3; 11 bases line up with TRBD2. V lost 0 bases and J lost 3; bases outside the gene matches: 11. The CDR3 covers 19 residues. The germline gives CDR1 LGHNA, CDR2 YSLEER. CDR3 sequence reads: CASSQDRIAGGLGTDTQYF. As DNA, the CDR3 is TGCGCCAGCAGCCAAGATCGGATAGCGGGGGGGCTGGGGACAGATACGCAGTATTTT.

The table lists this clone with a few counts. This chain joins TRBV5-1 and TRBJ1-5; 7 bases match TRBD1. The CDR3 spans 18 residues. Looked up from germline, CDR1 is SGHRS and CDR2 is YFSETQ. Germline trimming cut 0 bases from V and 4 bases from J; bases unmatched to any gene: 13. The CDR3 DNA sequence: TGCGCCAGCAGCTTGGGAATGGACAGGTGGAGAAGAAATCAGCCCCAGCATTTT. It yields the protein CASSLGMDRWRRNQPQHF.